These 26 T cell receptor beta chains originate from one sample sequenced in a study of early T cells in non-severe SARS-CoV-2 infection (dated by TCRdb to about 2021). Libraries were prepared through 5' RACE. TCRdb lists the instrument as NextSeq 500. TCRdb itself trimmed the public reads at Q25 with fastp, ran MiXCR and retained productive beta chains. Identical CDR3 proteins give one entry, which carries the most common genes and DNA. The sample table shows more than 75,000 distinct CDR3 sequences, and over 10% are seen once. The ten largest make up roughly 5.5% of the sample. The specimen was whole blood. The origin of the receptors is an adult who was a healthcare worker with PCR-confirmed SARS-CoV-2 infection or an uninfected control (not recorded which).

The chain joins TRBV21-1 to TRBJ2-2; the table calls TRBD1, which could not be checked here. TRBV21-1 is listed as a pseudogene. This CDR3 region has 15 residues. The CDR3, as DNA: TGTGCCAGCAAAGGACAGGGGCCAAACACCGGGGAGCTGTTTTTT. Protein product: CASKGQGPNTGELFF.

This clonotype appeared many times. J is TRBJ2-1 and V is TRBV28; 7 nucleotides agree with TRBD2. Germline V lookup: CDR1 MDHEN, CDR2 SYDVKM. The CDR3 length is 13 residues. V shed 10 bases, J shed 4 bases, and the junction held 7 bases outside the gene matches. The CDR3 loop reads CATARGGYNEQFF. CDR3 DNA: TGTGCCACAGCGCGCGGGGGATACAATGAGCAGTTCTTC.

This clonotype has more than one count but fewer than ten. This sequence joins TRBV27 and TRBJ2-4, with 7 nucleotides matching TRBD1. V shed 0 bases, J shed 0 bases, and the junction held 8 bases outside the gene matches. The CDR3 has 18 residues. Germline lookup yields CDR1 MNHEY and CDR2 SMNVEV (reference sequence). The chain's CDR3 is CASSLSSQGVVAKNIQYF. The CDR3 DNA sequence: TGTGCCAGCAGTTTATCGTCGCAGGGGGTAGTAGCCAAAAACATTCAGTACTTC.

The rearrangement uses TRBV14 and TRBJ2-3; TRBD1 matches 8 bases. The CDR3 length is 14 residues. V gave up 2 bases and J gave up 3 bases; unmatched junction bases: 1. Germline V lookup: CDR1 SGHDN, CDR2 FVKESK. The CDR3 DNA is TGTGCCAGCAGCCAACACAGGGGGACAGATACGCAGTATTTT. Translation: CASSQHRGTDTQYF. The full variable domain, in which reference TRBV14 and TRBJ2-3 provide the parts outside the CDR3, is EAGVTQFPSHSVIEKGQTVTLRCDPISGHDNLYWYRRVMGKEIKFLLHFVKESKQDESGMPNNRFLAERTGGTYSTLKVQPAELEDSGVYFCASSQHRGTDTQYFGPGTRLTVL.

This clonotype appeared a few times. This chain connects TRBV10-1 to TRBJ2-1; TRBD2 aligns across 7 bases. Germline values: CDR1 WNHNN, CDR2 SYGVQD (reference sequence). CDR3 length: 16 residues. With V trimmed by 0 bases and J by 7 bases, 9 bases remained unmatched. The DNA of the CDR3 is TGCGCCAGCAGTGAGTCGATAAGCGGGACTGTGAATGAGCAGTTCTTC. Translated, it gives CASSESISGTVNEQFF.

CDR3 DNA sequence: TGTGCCAGCAGCCAAGATCCGGGGACCCTTGAAGCTTTCTTT. Translation gives CASSQDPGTLEAFF. The chain carries TRBV3-1 and TRBJ1-1, with a tentative D call TRBD1 (5 bases). Germline values: CDR1 LGHDT, CDR2 YNNKEL (reference sequence). Trimming removed 0 bases at V and 7 bases at J, with 12 bases between. The CDR3 runs 14 residues. Based on the CDR3 plus reference TRBV3-1 and TRBJ1-1, the full variable domain is DTAVSQTPKYLVTQMGNDKSIKCEQNLGHDTMYWYKQDSKKFLKIMFSYNNKELIINETVPNRFSPKSPDKAHLNLHINSLELGDSAVYFCASSQDPGTLEAFFGQGTRLTVV.

As DNA, the CDR3 is TGTGCCAGCAGCTTAGCGCGTTCCGCTTATGGCTACACCTTC. It translates to CASSLARSAYGYTF. The chain couples TRBV7-2 to TRBJ1-2; no reliable D call. The CDR3 has 14 amino acids. The ends were cut back, 0 bases at V and 5 bases at J, with 10 bases in the middle. The germline gives CDR1 SGHTA, CDR2 FQGNSA.

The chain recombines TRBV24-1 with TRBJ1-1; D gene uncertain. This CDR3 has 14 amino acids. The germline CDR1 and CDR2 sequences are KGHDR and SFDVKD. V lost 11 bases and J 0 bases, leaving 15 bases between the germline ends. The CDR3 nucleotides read TGTGCCAGGGAGGCAGACCGGGTGAACACTGAAGCTTTCTTT. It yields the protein CAREADRVNTEAFF.

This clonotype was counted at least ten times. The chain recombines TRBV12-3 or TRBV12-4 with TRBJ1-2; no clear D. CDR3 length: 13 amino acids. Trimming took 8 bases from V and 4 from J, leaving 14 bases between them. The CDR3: CASYRGVSYGYTF. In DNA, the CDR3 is TGTGCCAGCTACCGCGGGGTCAGCTATGGCTACACCTTC.

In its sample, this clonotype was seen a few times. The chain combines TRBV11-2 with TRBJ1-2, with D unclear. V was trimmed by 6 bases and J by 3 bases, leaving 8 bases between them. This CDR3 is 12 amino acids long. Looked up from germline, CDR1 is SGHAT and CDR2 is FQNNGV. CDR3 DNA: TGTGCCAGCAGAGCAGGAGACTATGGCTACACCTTC. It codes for CASRAGDYGYTF.

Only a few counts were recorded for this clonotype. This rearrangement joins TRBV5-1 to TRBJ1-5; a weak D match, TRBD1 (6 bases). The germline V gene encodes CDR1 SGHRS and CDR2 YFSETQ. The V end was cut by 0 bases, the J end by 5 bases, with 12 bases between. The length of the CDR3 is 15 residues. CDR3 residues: CASSLEGGPHQPQHF. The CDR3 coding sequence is TGCGCCAGCAGCTTGGAGGGGGGCCCTCATCAGCCCCAGCATTTT.

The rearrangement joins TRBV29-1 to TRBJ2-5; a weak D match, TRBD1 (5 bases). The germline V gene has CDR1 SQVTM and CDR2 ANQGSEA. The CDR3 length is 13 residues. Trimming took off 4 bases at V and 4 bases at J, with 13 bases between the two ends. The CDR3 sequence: CSVVQGFGETQYF. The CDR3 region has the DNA TGCAGCGTTGTTCAGGGATTCGGAGAGACCCAGTACTTC.

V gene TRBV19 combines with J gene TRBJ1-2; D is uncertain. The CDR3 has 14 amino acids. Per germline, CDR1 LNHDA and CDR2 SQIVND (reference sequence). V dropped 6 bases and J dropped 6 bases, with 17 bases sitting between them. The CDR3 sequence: CASSSPNPRDGYTF. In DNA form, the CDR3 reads TGTGCCAGTAGCTCGCCGAACCCGCGGGATGGCTACACCTTC.

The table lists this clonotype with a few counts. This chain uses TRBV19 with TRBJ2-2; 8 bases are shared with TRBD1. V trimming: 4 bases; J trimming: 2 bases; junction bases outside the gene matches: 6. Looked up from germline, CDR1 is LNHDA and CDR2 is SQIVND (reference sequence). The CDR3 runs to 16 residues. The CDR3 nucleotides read TGTGCCAGTAGTACCAGGGGGCGTGGAAACACCGGGGAGCTGTTTTTT. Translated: CASSTRGRGNTGELFF.

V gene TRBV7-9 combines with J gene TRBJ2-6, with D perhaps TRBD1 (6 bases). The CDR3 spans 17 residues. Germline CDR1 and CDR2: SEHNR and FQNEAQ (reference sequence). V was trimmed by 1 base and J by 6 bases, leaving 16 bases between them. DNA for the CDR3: TGTGCCAGCAGCTTAGGAGGACAGCTCAGATCGGCCAACGTCCTGACTTTC. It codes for CASSLGGQLRSANVLTF. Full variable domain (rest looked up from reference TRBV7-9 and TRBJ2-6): DTGVSQNPRHKITKRGQNVTFRCDPISEHNRLYWYRQTLGQGPEFLTYFQNEAQLEKSRLLSDRFSAERPKGSFSTLEIQRTEQGDSAMYLCASSLGGQLRSANVLTFGAGSRLTVL.

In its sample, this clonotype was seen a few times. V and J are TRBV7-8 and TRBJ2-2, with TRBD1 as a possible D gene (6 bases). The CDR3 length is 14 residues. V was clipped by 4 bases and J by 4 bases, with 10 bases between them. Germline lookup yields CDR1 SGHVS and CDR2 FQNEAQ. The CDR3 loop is CASSSLQGTGELFF. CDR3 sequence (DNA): TGTGCCAGCAGCTCACTACAGGGCACCGGGGAGCTGTTTTTT.

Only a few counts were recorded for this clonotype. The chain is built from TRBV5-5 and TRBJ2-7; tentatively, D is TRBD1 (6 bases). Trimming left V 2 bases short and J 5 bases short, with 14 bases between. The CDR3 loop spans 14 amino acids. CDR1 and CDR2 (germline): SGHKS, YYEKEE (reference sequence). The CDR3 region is CASSLITGRDEQYF. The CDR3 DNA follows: TGTGCCAGCAGCTTAATAACAGGGCGGGACGAGCAGTACTTC.

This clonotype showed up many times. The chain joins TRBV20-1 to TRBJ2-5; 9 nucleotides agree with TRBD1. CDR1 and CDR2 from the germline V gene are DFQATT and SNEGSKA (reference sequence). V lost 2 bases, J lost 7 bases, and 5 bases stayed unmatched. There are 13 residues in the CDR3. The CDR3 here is CSARTGTGMTQYF. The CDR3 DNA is TGCAGTGCTAGAACCGGGACAGGGATGACCCAGTACTTC.

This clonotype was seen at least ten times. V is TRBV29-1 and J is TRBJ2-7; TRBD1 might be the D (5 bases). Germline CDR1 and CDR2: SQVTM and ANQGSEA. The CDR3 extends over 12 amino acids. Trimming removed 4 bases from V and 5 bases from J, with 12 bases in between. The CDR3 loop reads CSVAPVGDEQYF. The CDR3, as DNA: TGCAGCGTTGCCCCAGTAGGGGACGAGCAGTACTTC.

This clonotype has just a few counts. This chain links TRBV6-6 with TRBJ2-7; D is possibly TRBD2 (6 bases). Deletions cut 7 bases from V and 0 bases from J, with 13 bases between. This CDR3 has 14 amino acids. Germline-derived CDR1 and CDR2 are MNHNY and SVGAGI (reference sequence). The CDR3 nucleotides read TGTGCCAGCACCGGAGGGACCCTCTCCTACGAGCAGTACTTC. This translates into CASTGGTLSYEQYF.

CDR3 sequence: CASSEARRTSTDTQYF. For the CDR3, the DNA is TGTGCCAGCAGTGAAGCGCGAAGAACTAGCACAGATACGCAGTATTTT. The chain combines TRBV2 with TRBJ2-3; D remains ambiguous. The length of the CDR3 is 16 residues. Germline assignment: CDR1 SNHLY and CDR2 FYNNEI. Between the trimmed V and J ends, which lost 0 bases and 0 bases, there was a span of 10 bases.

In nucleotides, the CDR3 is TGTGCCAGCAGGTTCCCGCTGCCCTCGAACACTGAAGCTTTCTTT. Its protein product is CASRFPLPSNTEAFF. The chain links TRBV7-9 to TRBJ1-1, with D unclear. The CDR3 runs 15 residues. The germline gives CDR1 SEHNR, CDR2 FQNEAQ (reference sequence). Trimming removed 6 bases from V and 1 base from J, with 15 bases in between. The full variable domain, its missing parts supplied by reference TRBV7-9 and TRBJ1-1, is DTGVSQNPRHKITKRGQNVTFRCDPISEHNRLYWYRQTLGQGPEFLTYFQNEAQLEKSRLLSDRFSAERPKGSFSTLEIQRTEQGDSAMYLCASRFPLPSNTEAFFGQGTRLTVV.

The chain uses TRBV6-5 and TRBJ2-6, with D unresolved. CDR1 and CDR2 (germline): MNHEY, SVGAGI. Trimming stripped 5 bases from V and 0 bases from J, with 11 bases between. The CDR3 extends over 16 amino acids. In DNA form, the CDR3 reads TGTGCCAGCAGTCCCGGACCGATCTCTGGGGCCAACGTCCTGACTTTC. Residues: CASSPGPISGANVLTF.

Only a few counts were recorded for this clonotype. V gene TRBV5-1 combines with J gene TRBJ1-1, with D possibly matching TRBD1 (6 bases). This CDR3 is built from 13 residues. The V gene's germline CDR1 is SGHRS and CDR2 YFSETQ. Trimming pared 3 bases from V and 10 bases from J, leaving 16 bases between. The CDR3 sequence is CASSSRGLLGAFF. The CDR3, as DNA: TGCGCCAGCAGCTCACGGGGGCTCCTGGGAGCTTTCTTT.

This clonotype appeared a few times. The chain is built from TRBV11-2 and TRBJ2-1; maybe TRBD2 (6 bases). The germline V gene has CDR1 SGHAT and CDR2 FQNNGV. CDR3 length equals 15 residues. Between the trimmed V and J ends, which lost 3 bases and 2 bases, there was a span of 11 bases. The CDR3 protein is CASSFYAGTYNEQFF. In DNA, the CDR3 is TGTGCCAGCAGCTTTTACGCGGGGACCTACAATGAGCAGTTCTTC.

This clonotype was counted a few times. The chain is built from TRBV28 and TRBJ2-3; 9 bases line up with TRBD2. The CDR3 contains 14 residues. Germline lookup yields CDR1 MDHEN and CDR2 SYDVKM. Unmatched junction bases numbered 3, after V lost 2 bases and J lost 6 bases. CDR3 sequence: CASSLRLAADTQYF. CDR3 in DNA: TGTGCCAGCAGTTTACGACTAGCGGCCGATACGCAGTATTTT.